This T cell receptor (beta chain) was sequenced in a study of cytomegalovirus exposure and HLA in healthy donors. CDR3 length: 14 amino acids. V dropped 7 bases and J dropped 6 bases, with 16 bases sitting between them. Germline lookup yields CDR1 SEHNR and CDR2 FQNEAQ (reference sequence). The protocol was immunoSEQ multiplex PCR, while the TCRdb copy is restricted to in-frame clones and leaves out a portion. Altogether fewer than 350,000 clones are present, roughly 90% being singletons, with the ten largest covering approximately 0.9%. The V gene is TRBV7-9, the J gene TRBJ1-5; no definite D call. The TCR originated in a woman aged 18-30 years in good health and CMV-seronegative. The sequencing input was PBMCs. CDR3 in DNA: TGTGCCAGCACCCCCTTACGGGGAGGTCAGCCCCAGCATTTT. Translation: CASTPLRGGQPQHF. Full variable domain (rest looked up from reference TRBV7-9 and TRBJ1-5): DTGVSQNPRHKITKRGQNVTFRCDPISEHNRLYWYRQTLGQGPEFLTYFQNEAQLEKSRLLSDRFSAERPKGSFSTLEIQRTEQGDSAMYLCASTPLRGGQPQHFGDGTRLSIL.